The 9 T cell receptor beta chains in this list originate from one sample, sequenced in a study of shared clonotypes between healthy human individuals. Produced via immunoSEQ multiplex PCR; TCRdb's table is partial and in-frame only. In the table there are roughly 1,500,000 clones, approximately 98% of which are singletons. The sample taken for sequencing was naive CD4+ T cells sorted from blood. Subset: CD45RA+ positively selected. Receptor source: a man in his thirties or forties in good health.

This clone was counted once. The chain couples TRBV18 to TRBJ2-3; 11 bases align to TRBD2. This CDR3 spans 16 amino acids. J lost 0 bases, V lost 5 bases, and 4 bases had no gene match. CDR1 KGHSH and CDR2 LQKENI come from the germline V gene. The chain's CDR3 is CASSLLAGASTDTQYF. CDR3 nucleotide sequence: TGTGCCAGCTCATTACTAGCGGGAGCTAGCACAGATACGCAGTATTTT.

The chain recombines TRBV5-6 with TRBJ1-5; D remains ambiguous. The CDR3 extends over 14 amino acids. Germline assignment: CDR1 SGHDT and CDR2 YYEEEE. V lost 0 bases to trimming and J lost 11 bases, with 15 bases between them. The CDR3 sequence: CASSLGGRVGTQHF. CDR3 coding DNA: TGTGCCAGCAGCTTGGGAGGCCGGGTTGGGACCCAGCATTTT.

In regard to this clone: The same CDR3 can be traced to other DNA sequences in this sample. The chain carries TRBV19 and TRBJ1-5; 9 positions match TRBD1. V gave up 4 bases and J gave up 4 bases; unmatched junction bases: 5. This CDR3 has 15 residues. The germline gives CDR1 LNHDA, CDR2 SQIVND (reference sequence). The chain's CDR3 is CASSTTGTGNQPQHF. CDR3 bases: TGTGCCAGTAGTACGACCGGGACAGGGAATCAGCCCCAGCATTTT.

The chain joins TRBV6-1 to TRBJ2-5; a weak D match, TRBD1 (6 bases). The J call may be incorrect, as the DNA end agrees better with TRBJ2-7. Germline values: CDR1 MNHNS, CDR2 SASEGT. The CDR3 extends over 14 amino acids. This CDR3 reads CASSKQGTDYEQYF. As DNA, the CDR3 is TGTGCCAGCAGTAAACAGGGAACCGACTACGAGCAGTACTTC.

For this clone: Other DNA variants within this sample encode the same CDR3. The CDR3 DNA is TGTGCCAGCAGCGTAGCACAGGGGGCCTACGAGCAGTACTTC. As protein: CASSVAQGAYEQYF. The J gene is TRBJ2-7, the V gene TRBV9; 8 bases map to TRBD1. Looked up from germline, CDR1 is SGDLS and CDR2 is YYNGEE. V trimming: 0 bases; J trimming: 2 bases; junction bases outside the gene matches: 1. The CDR3 consists of 14 residues.

A note on this clone: Other nucleotide sequences from this sample produce the same CDR3. The chain links TRBV7-2 to TRBJ1-2, with 8 bases that match TRBD1. CDR3 size: 13 residues. The germline V gene has CDR1 SGHTA and CDR2 FQGNSA. Trimming cost V 5 bases and J 8 bases; bases outside gene matches: 7. CDR3 sequence: CASSPRTGYGYTF. For the CDR3, the DNA is TGTGCCAGCAGCCCGCGGACAGGGTACGGCTACACCTTC.

The chain links TRBV18 to TRBJ2-6; D unresolved. V dropped 2 bases and J dropped 2 bases, with 13 bases sitting between them. The CDR3 is made up of 17 amino acids. The germline V gene encodes CDR1 KGHSH and CDR2 LQKENI. The chain's CDR3 is CASSPWTALAGANVLTF. As DNA, the CDR3 is TGTGCCAGCTCACCATGGACGGCCCTGGCTGGGGCCAACGTCCTGACTTTC.

The V gene is TRBV9, the J gene TRBJ2-7; possibly TRBD1 for D (5 bases). Germline lookup yields CDR1 SGDLS and CDR2 YYNGEE. Trimming pared 5 bases from V and 2 bases from J, leaving 14 bases between. CDR3 length equals 14 residues. The chain's CDR3 is CASSHGQGTYEQYF. The DNA for the CDR3 is TGTGCCAGCAGTCATGGGCAGGGAACCTACGAGCAGTACTTC. The complete variable domain, with remaining parts taken from reference TRBV9 and TRBJ2-7, reads DSGVTQTPKHLITATGQRVTLRCSPRSGDLSVYWYQQSLDQGLQFLIQYYNGEERAKGNILERFSAQQFPDLHSELNLSSLELGDSALYFCASSHGQGTYEQYFGPGTRLTVT.

V gene TRBV5-4 combines with J gene TRBJ2-1, with 8 bases lining up with TRBD2. This CDR3 is built from 17 residues. CDR1 and CDR2 (germline): SGHNT, YYREEE (reference sequence). V gave up 4 bases and J gave up 1 base; unmatched junction bases: 10. The CDR3 loop reads CASSLPIAGISYNEQFF. CDR3 coding DNA: TGTGCCAGCAGCCTCCCGATAGCGGGAATTTCCTACAATGAGCAGTTCTTC.